Shown below are 32 T cell receptor beta chains from a single sample sequenced in a study of CD8+ T cells in alopecia areata. RNA extraction and reverse transcription yielded cDNA as sequencing template. The repertoire was sequenced with immunoSEQ multiplex PCR; TCRdb's copy has only in-frame clones and lacks some. Altogether 180,000 or so clones are present, about 72% being singletons, with the ten largest covering about an eighth. The source was CD8+ T cells sorted from blood, collected at week 0. These receptor sequences come from a human donor with alopecia areata.

The chain has TRBV7-9 and TRBJ2-7, with D possibly being TRBD1 (6 bases). This CDR3 has 14 amino acids. Trimming removed 0 bases from V and 9 bases from J, with 15 bases in between. CDR1 SEHNR and CDR2 FQNEAQ come from the germline V gene (reference sequence). CDR3 in amino acids: CASSLATTGGGQYF. DNA of the CDR3: TGTGCCAGCAGCTTAGCGACGACAGGTGGCGGGCAGTACTTC.

The rearrangement links TRBV30 to TRBJ1-1; D remains unclear. CDR3 length: 13 amino acids. Germline V gene lookup returns CDR1 GTSNPN and CDR2 SVGIG (reference sequence). V lost 1 base and J lost 4, with 10 bases in between. The CDR3 reads CAWSGAAVTEAFF. The DNA of the CDR3 is TGTGCCTGGAGTGGAGCCGCTGTCACTGAAGCTTTCTTT.

For the CDR3, the DNA is TGTGCCAGCAGCGGGATTCAAGAGACCCAGTACTTC. It encodes CASSGIQETQYF. The chain joins TRBV11-2 to TRBJ2-5, with D unclear. This CDR3 region has 12 residues. V lost 5 bases to trimming and J lost 2 bases, with 6 bases between them. Germline values: CDR1 SGHAT, CDR2 FQNNGV.

V gene TRBV4-1 combines with J gene TRBJ1-6, with a weak D call TRBD1 (6 bases). Per the germline V gene, CDR1 is MGHRA and CDR2 is YSYEKL. With 6 bases removed from V and 5 bases from J, the gap between germline ends came to 20 bases. The CDR3 loop spans 17 amino acids. This chain's CDR3 is CASSRIPRGLDNSPLHF. CDR3 nucleotides: TGCGCCAGCAGTCGAATACCCCGGGGGCTGGATAATTCACCCCTCCACTTT.

The CDR3 DNA reads TGCAGCGTTGAGGGAGGAGGGCAGGGGGCGGTCAGCACAGATACGCAGTATTTT. Translated, it gives CSVEGGGQGAVSTDTQYF. The chain carries TRBV29-1 and TRBJ2-3, with 8 nucleotides matching TRBD1. The CDR3 has 18 residues. Unmatched junction bases numbered 14, after V lost 3 bases and J lost 0 bases. CDR1 is SQVTM and CDR2 is ANQGSEA in the germline V gene.

The gene calls are TRBV19 and TRBJ2-2; no clear D gene. CDR1 is LNHDA and CDR2 is SQIVND in the germline V gene (reference sequence). This CDR3 spans 13 amino acids. Trimming stripped 10 bases from V and 1 base from J, with 10 bases between. The CDR3, as DNA: TGTGCCACGAGCGCATTGAACACCGGGGAGCTGTTTTTT. The encoded protein is CATSALNTGELFF.

V is TRBV7-6 and J is TRBJ2-7; 7 nucleotides match TRBD1. The CDR3 loop spans 13 amino acids. Germline CDR1 reads SGHVS; CDR2 reads FNYEAQ. The junction had 5 bases not matched to a gene; V was cut back by 3 bases and J by 6 bases. CDR3 coding DNA: TGTGCCAGCAGCTTGACAGGGCGACGCGAGCAGTACTTC. The encoded protein is CASSLTGRREQYF.

The chain couples TRBV2 to TRBJ2-5; D remains ambiguous. In germline, CDR1 is SNHLY, CDR2 FYNNEI. There are 11 residues in the CDR3. V lost 8 bases, J lost 5 bases, and 9 bases lay in between. Here the CDR3 reads CASLPPETQYF. CDR3 DNA: TGTGCCAGCCTCCCCCCGGAGACCCAGTACTTC.

The chain recombines TRBV5-1 with TRBJ2-2, with D perhaps given as TRBD1 or TRBD2 (5 bases each). The CDR3 loop spans 13 amino acids. V was trimmed by 7 bases and J by 1 base, leaving 8 bases between them. The V gene's germline CDR1 is SGHRS and CDR2 YFSETQ. CDR3 bases: TGCGCCAGCGTTGGGGGGAACACCGGGGAGCTGTTTTTT. Translation gives CASVGGNTGELFF.

This clone turned up a few times. The rearrangement links TRBV29-1 to TRBJ2-7; 7 bases are a match to TRBD1. The trim removed 5 bases at V and 6 bases at J, leaving 10 bases unmatched. In germline, CDR1 is SQVTM, CDR2 ANQGSEA. The CDR3 extends over 13 amino acids. The CDR3 DNA sequence: TGCAGCGTTCTCCGGGACAGCGGCCCCGAGCAGTACTTC. Translating it yields CSVLRDSGPEQYF.

The rearrangement joins TRBV5-1 to TRBJ2-7; the D gene could be TRBD1 or TRBD2 (5 bases each). Trimming took off 2 bases at V and 2 bases at J, with 14 bases between the two ends. Germline V gene lookup returns CDR1 SGHRS and CDR2 YFSETQ. The CDR3 covers 15 residues. This CDR3 is CASSLVETGPYEQYF. As DNA, the CDR3 is TGCGCCAGCAGCTTAGTAGAGACGGGACCCTACGAGCAGTACTTC.

The chain joins TRBV13 to TRBJ1-5; 8 bases align to TRBD1. The CDR3 consists of 17 residues. Germline values: CDR1 PRHDT, CDR2 FYEKMQ (reference sequence). V trimming: 5 bases; J trimming: 7 bases; junction bases outside the gene matches: 16. CDR3 amino acids: CASSAKGTGGPGQPQHF. The CDR3 DNA reads TGTGCCAGCAGCGCTAAGGGGACAGGCGGCCCCGGGCAGCCCCAGCATTTT.

This clone was seen just once. The chain has TRBV4-1 and TRBJ2-3; either TRBD1 or TRBD2 may fit D (7 bases each). Germline V CDR1 and CDR2: MGHRA, YSYEKL. Trimming left V 1 base short and J 6 bases short, with 11 bases between. The CDR3 length is 14 residues. In DNA form, the CDR3 reads TGCGCCAGCAGCCAAGGACAGGGAGGGGATACGCAGTATTTT. Its protein is CASSQGQGGDTQYF.

Only one count was recorded for this clone. The chain employs TRBV4-1 and TRBJ1-2, with 8 bases matching TRBD1. CDR1 and CDR2 (germline): MGHRA, YSYEKL. The CDR3 extends over 18 amino acids. With V trimmed by 0 bases and J by 3 bases, 12 bases remained unmatched. Here the CDR3 reads CASSQDWTGSANDYGYTF. The CDR3 DNA follows: TGCGCCAGCAGCCAAGATTGGACAGGGTCGGCTAATGACTATGGCTACACCTTC.

CDR3 sequence (DNA): TGTGCCAGCAGCTTGGGGACCGGGGAGCTGTTTTTT. Translation: CASSLGTGELFF. This chain joins TRBV7-2 and TRBJ2-2; no definite D call. V was clipped by 3 bases and J by 5 bases, with 4 bases between them. The CDR3 length is 12 residues. The germline gives CDR1 SGHTA, CDR2 FQGNSA.

The CDR3 spells CASSIGTGGVQETQYF. DNA of the CDR3: TGTGCCAGTAGTATCGGGACAGGGGGCGTACAAGAGACCCAGTACTTC. V gene TRBV19 combines with J gene TRBJ2-5; 12 bases align to TRBD1. This CDR3 has 16 amino acids. V dropped 3 bases and J dropped 2; count of bases not matched to a gene: 4. The germline V gene encodes CDR1 LNHDA and CDR2 SQIVND (reference sequence).

The gene calls are TRBV15 and TRBJ2-7, with no clear D. Germline V lookup: CDR1 LNHNV, CDR2 YYDKDF (reference sequence). The CDR3 spans 15 residues. The germline V and J ends were trimmed by 0 bases and 0 bases, with 9 bases remaining between them. The CDR3 region is CATSRDRSSSYEQYF. CDR3 in DNA: TGTGCCACCAGCAGAGACAGGTCGAGCTCCTACGAGCAGTACTTC.

This clone has more than one count but fewer than ten. The V call is TRBV29-1, the J call TRBJ1-1, with TRBD1 identical over 9 bases. V was clipped by 3 bases and J by 4 bases; unmatched bases: 9. Germline CDR1 reads SQVTM; CDR2 reads ANQGSEA. The length of the CDR3 is 15 residues. The CDR3 reads CSVDTGQGRGTEAFF. The DNA of the CDR3 is TGCAGCGTTGACACGGGACAGGGTAGGGGCACTGAAGCTTTCTTT.

The V gene is TRBV2, the J gene TRBJ2-5; weak D call: TRBD2 (6 bases). The CDR3 covers 15 residues. CDR1 and CDR2 from the germline V gene are SNHLY and FYNNEI. Deletions cut 6 bases from V and 2 bases from J, with 16 bases between. DNA for the CDR3: TGTGCCAGCAGCCTGGTAATAGCGGTACAAGAGACCCAGTACTTC. Encoded protein: CASSLVIAVQETQYF. Looking up the rest from reference TRBV2 and TRBJ2-5 gives the full variable domain: EPEVTQTPSHQVTQMGQEVILRCVPISNHLYFYWYRQILGQKVEFLVSFYNNEISEKSEIFDDQFSVERPDGSNFTLKIRSTKLEDSAMYFCASSLVIAVQETQYFGPGTRLLVL.

V and J are TRBV7-9 and TRBJ2-7, with TRBD1 identical over 8 bases. This CDR3 has 14 residues. V was clipped by 8 bases and J by 2 bases; unmatched bases: 8. From germline, CDR1 is SEHNR and CDR2 FQNEAQ (reference sequence). This CDR3 is CASGGQGDPYEQYF. CDR3 bases: TGTGCCAGCGGCGGACAGGGTGACCCCTACGAGCAGTACTTC.

The CDR3 protein is CASSEPGQGSYEQYF. The CDR3 coding sequence is TGTGCCAGCTCAGAGCCGGGACAGGGGTCCTACGAGCAGTACTTC. The chain links TRBV18 to TRBJ2-7; the match to TRBD1 covers 10 bases. The CDR3 is 15 amino acids. Germline-derived CDR1 and CDR2 are KGHSH and LQKENI. V shed 5 bases and J 1 base; nucleotides not matched to a gene: 5.

This clone has only a few counts. The genes are TRBV7-2 and TRBJ1-4; D call uncertain. CDR3 size: 15 residues. Trimming pared 5 bases from V and 0 bases from J, leaving 10 bases between. The V gene's germline CDR1 is SGHTA and CDR2 FQGNSA. The CDR3 spells CASSLGRTTNEKLFF. Written as DNA, the CDR3 is TGTGCCAGCAGCCTAGGACGGACAACTAATGAAAAACTGTTTTTT. The full variable domain, its missing parts supplied by reference TRBV7-2 and TRBJ1-4, is GAGVSQSPSNKVTEKGKDVELRCDPISGHTALYWYRQSLGQGLEFLIYFQGNSAPDKSGLPSDRFSAERTGGSVSTLTIQRTQQEDSAVYLCASSLGRTTNEKLFFGSGTQLSVL.

This rearrangement joins TRBV27 to TRBJ2-2, with TRBD2 identical over 8 bases. V was clipped by 6 bases and J by 7 bases; unmatched bases: 10. Germline values: CDR1 MNHEY, CDR2 SMNVEV (reference sequence). This CDR3 is 15 amino acids long. The CDR3 DNA sequence: TGTGCCAGCAGGCCGACACGGGGGGGAGGCGGGGAGCTGTTTTTT. Encoded protein: CASRPTRGGGGELFF.

The rearrangement joins TRBV6-1 to TRBJ1-5, with a possible D match to TRBD1 (6 bases). This CDR3 comprises 15 residues. The V end was cut by 3 bases, the J end by 0 bases, with 9 bases between. The germline V gene has CDR1 MNHNS and CDR2 SASEGT. CDR3 nucleotides: TGTGCCAGCAGTGACGACAGGTATAGCAATCAGCCCCAGCATTTT. Translating gives CASSDDRYSNQPQHF.

The V gene is TRBV7-9, the J gene TRBJ1-1, with unresolved D. V lost 4 bases and J 3 bases, leaving 6 bases between the germline ends. In germline, CDR1 is SEHNR, CDR2 FQNEAQ (reference sequence). The CDR3 totals 12 residues. CDR3: CASSWEDTEAFF. Written as DNA, the CDR3 is TGTGCCAGCAGCTGGGAGGACACTGAAGCTTTCTTT.

The chain uses TRBV4-1 and TRBJ1-3; D remains unclear. The CDR3 is 15 residues long. In germline, CDR1 is MGHRA, CDR2 YSYEKL. V lost 3 bases and J lost 3, with 12 bases in between. The chain's CDR3 is CASSHGHSDGNTIYF. CDR3 coding DNA: TGCGCCAGCAGCCACGGGCACTCTGATGGAAACACCATATATTTT.

J is TRBJ2-3 and V is TRBV27, with 8 bases fitting TRBD2. V shed 0 bases and J 1 base; nucleotides not matched to a gene: 6. This CDR3 contains 17 residues. In germline, CDR1 is MNHEY, CDR2 SMNVEV (reference sequence). In DNA, the CDR3 is TGTGCCAGCAGTTTATCTTACAGCGGGAGCCGCACAGATACGCAGTATTTT. Amino acid sequence: CASSLSYSGSRTDTQYF.

Comment on this clone: At the DNA level, this CDR3 is encoded by other sequences in the same sample as well. The rearrangement joins TRBV6-5 to TRBJ2-3; 9 bases map to TRBD2. Germline values: CDR1 MNHEY, CDR2 SVGAGI. This CDR3 is built from 15 residues. V was clipped by 2 bases and J by 3 bases; unmatched bases: 3. CDR3 in amino acids: CASSYGLAGTDTQYF. The CDR3, as DNA: TGTGCCAGCAGTTACGGGCTAGCGGGGACAGATACGCAGTATTTT.

V and J are TRBV6-5 and TRBJ2-7; TRBD1 aligns across 8 bases. The germline V gene encodes CDR1 MNHEY and CDR2 SVGAGI. V lost 0 bases, J lost 4 bases, and 5 bases stayed unmatched. The CDR3 spans 15 residues. Here the CDR3 DNA reads TGTGCCAGCAGTTACTCCAGGACAGGGCAGTACGAGCAGTACTTC. Residues: CASSYSRTGQYEQYF.

V usage is TRBV13 and J usage is TRBJ2-5, with 9 nucleotides matching TRBD1. The CDR3 consists of 16 residues. The J segment lost 2 bases and the V segment lost 5 bases, leaving 9 bases of the junction unmatched. The germline CDR1 and CDR2 sequences are PRHDT and FYEKMQ (reference sequence). The CDR3 sequence is CASSTSTGGSQETQYF. In DNA, the CDR3 is TGTGCCAGCAGCACTTCGACAGGGGGAAGTCAAGAGACCCAGTACTTC.

The chain has TRBV19 and TRBJ2-3; the D is unclear. Looked up from germline, CDR1 is LNHDA and CDR2 is SQIVND (reference sequence). Deletions cut 1 base from V and 2 bases from J, with 7 bases between. The CDR3 is 14 amino acids. CDR3 DNA sequence: TGTGCCAGTAGTATAGGGTTGACCACAGATACGCAGTATTTT. It codes for CASSIGLTTDTQYF.

V usage is TRBV2 and J usage is TRBJ1-6; D remains ambiguous. Trimming removed 4 bases from V and 7 bases from J, with 11 bases in between. The CDR3 runs to 14 residues. Germline CDR1 is SNHLY and CDR2 is FYNNEI. The CDR3, as DNA: TGTGCCAGCAGTGTAGCAAAACTCAATTCACCCCTCCACTTT. This sequence encodes CASSVAKLNSPLHF.